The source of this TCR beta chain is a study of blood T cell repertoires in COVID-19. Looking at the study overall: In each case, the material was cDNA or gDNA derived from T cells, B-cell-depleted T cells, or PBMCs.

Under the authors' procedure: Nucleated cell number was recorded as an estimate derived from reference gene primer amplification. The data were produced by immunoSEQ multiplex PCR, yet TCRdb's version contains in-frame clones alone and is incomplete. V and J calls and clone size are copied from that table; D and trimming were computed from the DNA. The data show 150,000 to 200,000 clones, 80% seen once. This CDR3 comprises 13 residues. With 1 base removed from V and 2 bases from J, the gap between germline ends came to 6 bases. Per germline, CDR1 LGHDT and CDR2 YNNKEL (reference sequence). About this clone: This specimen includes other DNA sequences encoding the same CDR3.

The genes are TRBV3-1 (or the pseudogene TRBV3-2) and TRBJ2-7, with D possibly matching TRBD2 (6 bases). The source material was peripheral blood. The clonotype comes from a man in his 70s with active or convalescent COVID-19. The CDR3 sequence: CASSQGGTYEQYF. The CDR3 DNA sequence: TGTGCCAGCAGCCAAGGCGGGACCTACGAGCAGTACTTC.